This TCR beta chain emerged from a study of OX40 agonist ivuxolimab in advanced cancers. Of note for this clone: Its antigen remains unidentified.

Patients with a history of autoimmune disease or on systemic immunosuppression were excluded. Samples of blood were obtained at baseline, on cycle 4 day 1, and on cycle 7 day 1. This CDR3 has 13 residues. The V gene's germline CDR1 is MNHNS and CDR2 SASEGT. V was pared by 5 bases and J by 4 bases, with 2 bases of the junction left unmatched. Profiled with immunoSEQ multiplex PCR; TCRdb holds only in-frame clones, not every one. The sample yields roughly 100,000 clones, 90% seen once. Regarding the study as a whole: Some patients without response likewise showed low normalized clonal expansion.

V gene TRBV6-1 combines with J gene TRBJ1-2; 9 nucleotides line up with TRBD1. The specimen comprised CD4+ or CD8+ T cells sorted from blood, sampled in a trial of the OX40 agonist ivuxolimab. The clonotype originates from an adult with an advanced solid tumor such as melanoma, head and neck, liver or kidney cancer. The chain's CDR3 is CASSQTGGYGYTF. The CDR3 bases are TGTGCCAGCAGTCAGACAGGGGGCTATGGCTACACCTTC.